A selection of T cell receptor beta chains follows, all from one sample in a study of T cells expressing NK-cell markers. TCRdb re-called the 5' RACE reads; every CDR3 protein appears as one record, without DNA. This repertoire includes roughly 420,000 distinct CDR3 sequences. Sequenced input: blood T cells: a sorted CD56 or NKG2C T cell subset, CD4+ or CD8+ T cells, or bulk PBMC T cells (not recorded which). These receptors were taken from a woman between 18 and 75 years old in good health. Each CDR3 is given with its conserved first and last residue.

J gene	CDR3 length	V gene	CDR3 protein
TRBJ2-3	12	TRBV7-2	CASTGGPYTQYF
TRBJ2-1	14	TRBV24-1	CATSSGQGSDEQFF
TRBJ2-5	15	TRBV9	CASSVGAGGPETQYF
TRBJ2-2	15	TRBV4-1	CASSQVYLMSGELFF
TRBJ2-5	14	TRBV12-3/TRBV12-4	CASSRRIRSETQYF
TRBJ2-7	12	TRBV29-1	CSVVGQTYEQYF
TRBJ2-1	15	TRBV2	CARRATSGGVYEQFF
TRBJ2-7	13	TRBV20-1	CSLAGDWSYEQYF
TRBJ1-1	15	TRBV5-1	CASSLNLGAEGGAFF
TRBJ2-7	15	TRBV7-2	CASSLELAGHYEQYF
TRBJ2-1	12	TRBV12-3/TRBV12-4	CASRAGGYEQFF